This TCR beta chain was observed in a study of CD8+ T cells in alopecia areata. The study's findings and limits: Mice showed TCR sharing more clearly than patients did, possibly owing to HLA. More clonal than normal scalp was lesional scalp, particularly alopecia totalis/universalis.

cDNA reverse transcribed from extracted RNA served as the sequencing template. Only in-frame clones appear in the TCRdb table, and some are missing; sequencing was by immunoSEQ multiplex PCR. The repertoire holds 45,000 to 60,000 clones, with around 96% as singletons. Peripheral blood samples and lesional scalp punch biopsies were obtained from alopecia areata patients. This CDR3 has 15 residues. V trimming: 5 bases; J trimming: 4 bases; junction bases outside the gene matches: 11. CDR1 and CDR2 (germline): SEHNR, FQNEAQ (reference sequence). In regard to this clone: Its target is not known.

The origin of this receptor is a human donor with alopecia areata. The rearrangement links TRBV7-9 to TRBJ2-7, with 7 bases aligning to TRBD1. The specimen comprised CD8+ T cells sorted from blood, sampled at week 0. CDR3 sequence: CASSDPGQLYYEQYF. The CDR3 DNA follows: TGTGCCAGCAGCGATCCGGGACAGCTTTATTACGAGCAGTACTTC.